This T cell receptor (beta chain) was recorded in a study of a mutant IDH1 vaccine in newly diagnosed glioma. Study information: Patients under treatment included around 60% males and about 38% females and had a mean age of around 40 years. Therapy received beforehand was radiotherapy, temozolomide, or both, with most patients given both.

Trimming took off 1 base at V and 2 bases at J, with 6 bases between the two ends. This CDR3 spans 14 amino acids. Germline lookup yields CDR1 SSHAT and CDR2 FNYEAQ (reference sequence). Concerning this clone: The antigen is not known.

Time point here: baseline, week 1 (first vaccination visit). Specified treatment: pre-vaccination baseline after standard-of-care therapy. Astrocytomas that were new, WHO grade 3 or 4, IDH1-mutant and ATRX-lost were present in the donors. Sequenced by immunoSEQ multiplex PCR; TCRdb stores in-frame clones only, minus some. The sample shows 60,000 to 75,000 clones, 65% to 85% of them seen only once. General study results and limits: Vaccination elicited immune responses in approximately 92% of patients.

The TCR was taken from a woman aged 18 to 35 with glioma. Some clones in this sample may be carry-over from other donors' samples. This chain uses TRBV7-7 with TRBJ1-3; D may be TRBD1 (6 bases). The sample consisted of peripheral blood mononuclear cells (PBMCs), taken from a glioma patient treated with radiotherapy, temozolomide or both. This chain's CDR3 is CASSLGGPGNTIYF. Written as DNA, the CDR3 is TGTGCCAGCAGCTTAGGGGGGCCTGGAAACACCATATATTTT.